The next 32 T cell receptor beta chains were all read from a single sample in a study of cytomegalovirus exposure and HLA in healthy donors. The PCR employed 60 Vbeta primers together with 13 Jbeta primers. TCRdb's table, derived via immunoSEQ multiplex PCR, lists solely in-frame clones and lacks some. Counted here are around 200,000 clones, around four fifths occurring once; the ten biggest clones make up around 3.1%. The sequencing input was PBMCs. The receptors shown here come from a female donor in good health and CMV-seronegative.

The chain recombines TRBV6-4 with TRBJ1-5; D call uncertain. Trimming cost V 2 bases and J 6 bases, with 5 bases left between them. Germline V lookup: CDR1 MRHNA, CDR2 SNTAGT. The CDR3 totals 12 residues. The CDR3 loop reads CASSDNSQPQHF. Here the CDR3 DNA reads TGTGCCAGCAGTGACAACAGTCAGCCCCAGCATTTT.

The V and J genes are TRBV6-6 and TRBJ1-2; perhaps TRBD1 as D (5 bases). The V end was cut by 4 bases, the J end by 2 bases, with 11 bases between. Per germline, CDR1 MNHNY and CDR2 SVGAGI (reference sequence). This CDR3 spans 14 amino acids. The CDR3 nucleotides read TGTGCCAGCAGTTCTGTCAGGGCAAACTATGGCTACACCTTC. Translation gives CASSSVRANYGYTF.

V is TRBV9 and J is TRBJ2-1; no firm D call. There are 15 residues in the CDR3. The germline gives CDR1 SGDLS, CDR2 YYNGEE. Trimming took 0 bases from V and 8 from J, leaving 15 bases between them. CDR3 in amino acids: CASSVGQVRTDEQFF. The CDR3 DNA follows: TGTGCCAGCAGCGTAGGCCAGGTTCGAACGGATGAGCAGTTCTTC.

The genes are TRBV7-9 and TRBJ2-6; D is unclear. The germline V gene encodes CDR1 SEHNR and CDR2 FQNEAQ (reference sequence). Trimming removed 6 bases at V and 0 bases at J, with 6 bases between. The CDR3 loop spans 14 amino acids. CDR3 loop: CASSQFSGANVLTF. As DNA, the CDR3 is TGTGCCAGCAGTCAGTTCTCTGGGGCCAACGTCCTGACTTTC.

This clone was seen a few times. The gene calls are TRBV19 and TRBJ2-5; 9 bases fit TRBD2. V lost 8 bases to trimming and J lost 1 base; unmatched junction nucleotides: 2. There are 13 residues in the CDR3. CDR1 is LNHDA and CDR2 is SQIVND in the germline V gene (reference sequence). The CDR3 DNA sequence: TGTGCCAGTGGGGGACTAGCCCAAGAGACCCAGTACTTC. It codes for CASGGLAQETQYF.

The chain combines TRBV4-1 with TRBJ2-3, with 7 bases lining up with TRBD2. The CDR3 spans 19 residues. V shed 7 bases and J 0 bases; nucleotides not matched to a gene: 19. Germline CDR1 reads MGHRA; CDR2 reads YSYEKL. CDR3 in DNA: TGCGCCAGCAACCCCCACCCCCTCCAAGCGGGGCTCAGCACAGATACGCAGTATTTT. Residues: CASNPHPLQAGLSTDTQYF.

The CDR3 DNA reads as TGTGCCAGCAGCCCCGGGACAGGCAGCTCCTACGAGCAGTACTTC. Translation: CASSPGTGSSYEQYF. This chain connects TRBV11-3 to TRBJ2-7; the match to TRBD1 covers 8 bases. The CDR3 length is 15 residues. The junction had 6 bases not matched to a gene; V was cut back by 5 bases and J by 0 bases. CDR1 and CDR2 from the germline V gene are SGHNT and YENEEA.

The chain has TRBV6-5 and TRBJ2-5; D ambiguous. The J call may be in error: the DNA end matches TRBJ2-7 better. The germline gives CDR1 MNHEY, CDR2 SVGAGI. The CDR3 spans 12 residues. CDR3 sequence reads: CASSSNYYEQYF. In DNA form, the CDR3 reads TGTGCCAGCAGTTCCAATTACTACGAGCAGTACTTC.

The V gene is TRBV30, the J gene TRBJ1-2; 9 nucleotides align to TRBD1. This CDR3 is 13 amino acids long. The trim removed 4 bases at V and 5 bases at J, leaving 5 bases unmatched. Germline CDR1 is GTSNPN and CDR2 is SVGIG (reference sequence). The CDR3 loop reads CAWTQGAKYGYTF. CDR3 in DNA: TGTGCCTGGACACAGGGGGCAAAGTATGGCTACACCTTC.

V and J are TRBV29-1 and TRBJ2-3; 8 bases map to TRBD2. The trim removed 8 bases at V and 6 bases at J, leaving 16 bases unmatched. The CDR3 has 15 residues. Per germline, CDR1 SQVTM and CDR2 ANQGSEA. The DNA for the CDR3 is TGCAGCTCCTCTCAATGGTCGACTAGCGTTGATACGCAGTATTTT. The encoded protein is CSSSQWSTSVDTQYF.

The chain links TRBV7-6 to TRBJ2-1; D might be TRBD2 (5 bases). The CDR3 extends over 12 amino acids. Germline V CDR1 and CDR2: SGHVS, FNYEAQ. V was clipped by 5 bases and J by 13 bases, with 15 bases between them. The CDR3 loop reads CASSPPGIRQFF. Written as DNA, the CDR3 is TGTGCCAGCAGCCCCCCCGGGATTCGTCAGTTCTTC.

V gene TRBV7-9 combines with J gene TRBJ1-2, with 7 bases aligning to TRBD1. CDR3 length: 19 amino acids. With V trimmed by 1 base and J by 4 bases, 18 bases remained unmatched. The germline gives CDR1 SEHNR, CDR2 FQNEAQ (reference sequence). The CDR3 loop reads CASSLVGDAGGSTTYGYTF. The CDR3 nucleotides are TGTGCCAGCAGCTTAGTGGGGGATGCAGGGGGATCGACAACCTATGGCTACACCTTC.

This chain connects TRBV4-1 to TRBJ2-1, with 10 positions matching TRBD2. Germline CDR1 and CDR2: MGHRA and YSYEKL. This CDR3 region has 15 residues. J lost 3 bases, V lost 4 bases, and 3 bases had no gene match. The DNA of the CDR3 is TGCGCCAGCAGCCCACAGCGGGGGGGCTACAATGAGCAGTTCTTC. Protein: CASSPQRGGYNEQFF.

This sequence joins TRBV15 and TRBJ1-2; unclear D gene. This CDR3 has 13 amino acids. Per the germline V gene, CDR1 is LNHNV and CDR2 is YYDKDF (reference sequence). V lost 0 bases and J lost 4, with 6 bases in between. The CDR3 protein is CATSRDGVYGYTF. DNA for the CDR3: TGTGCCACCAGCAGAGACGGGGTCTATGGCTACACCTTC. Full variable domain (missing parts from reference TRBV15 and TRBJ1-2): DAMVIQNPRYQVTQFGKPVTLSCSQTLNHNVMYWYQQKSSQAPKLLFHYYDKDFNNEADTPDNFQSRRPNTSFCFLDIRSPGLGDTAMYLCATSRDGVYGYTFGSGTRLTVV.

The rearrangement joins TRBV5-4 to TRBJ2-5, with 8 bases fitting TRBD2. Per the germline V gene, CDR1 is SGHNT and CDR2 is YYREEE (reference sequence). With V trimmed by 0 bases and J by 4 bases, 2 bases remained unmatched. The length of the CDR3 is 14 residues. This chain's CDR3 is CASSLALAGETQYF. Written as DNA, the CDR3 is TGTGCCAGCAGCTTGGCTCTAGCGGGAGAGACCCAGTACTTC.

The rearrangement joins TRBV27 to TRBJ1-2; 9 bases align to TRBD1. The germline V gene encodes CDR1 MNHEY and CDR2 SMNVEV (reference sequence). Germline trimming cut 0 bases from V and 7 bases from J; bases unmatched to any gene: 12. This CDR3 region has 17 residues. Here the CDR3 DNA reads TGTGCCAGCAGTTTATCCAGACCCGGACAGGGGTATTTTGGCTACACCTTC. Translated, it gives CASSLSRPGQGYFGYTF.

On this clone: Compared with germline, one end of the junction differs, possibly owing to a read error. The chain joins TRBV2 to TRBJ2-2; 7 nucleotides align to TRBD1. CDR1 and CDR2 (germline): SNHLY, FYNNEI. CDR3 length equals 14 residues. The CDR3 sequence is CASGETGYTGELFF. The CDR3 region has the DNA TGTGCCAGCGGTGAGACAGGGTACACCGGGGAGCTGTTTTTT.

The CDR3 coding sequence is TGTGCCAGCGGCCGAGCGGACAGGGGCTATGGCTACACCTTC. It codes for CASGRADRGYGYTF. The J gene is TRBJ1-2, the V gene TRBV28, with TRBD1 identical over 9 bases. Germline CDR1 MDHEN, CDR2 SYDVKM. The CDR3 totals 14 residues. Losses at the gene ends were 8 bases for V and 4 bases for J; bases not matched to a gene: 8.

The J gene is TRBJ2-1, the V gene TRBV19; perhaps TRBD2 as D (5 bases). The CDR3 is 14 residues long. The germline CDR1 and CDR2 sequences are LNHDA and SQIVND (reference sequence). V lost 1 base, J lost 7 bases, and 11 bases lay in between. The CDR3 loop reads CASSIAPSRNEQFF. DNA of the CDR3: TGTGCCAGTAGTATAGCCCCTAGCAGGAATGAGCAGTTCTTC.

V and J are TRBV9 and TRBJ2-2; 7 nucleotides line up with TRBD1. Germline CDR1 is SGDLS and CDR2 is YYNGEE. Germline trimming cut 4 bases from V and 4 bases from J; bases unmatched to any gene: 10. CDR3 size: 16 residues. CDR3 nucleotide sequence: TGTGCCAGCAGCCCCAAGACAGGGATTCGCACCGGGGAGCTGTTTTTT. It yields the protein CASSPKTGIRTGELFF. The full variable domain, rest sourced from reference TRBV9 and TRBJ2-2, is DSGVTQTPKHLITATGQRVTLRCSPRSGDLSVYWYQQSLDQGLQFLIQYYNGEERAKGNILERFSAQQFPDLHSELNLSSLELGDSALYFCASSPKTGIRTGELFFGEGSRLTVL.

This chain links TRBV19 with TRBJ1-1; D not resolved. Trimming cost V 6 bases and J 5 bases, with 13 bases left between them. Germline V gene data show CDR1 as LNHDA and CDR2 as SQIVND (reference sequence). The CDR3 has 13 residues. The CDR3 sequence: CASSLTYNTEAFF. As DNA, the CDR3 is TGTGCCAGTAGCCTGACATATAATACTGAAGCTTTCTTT.

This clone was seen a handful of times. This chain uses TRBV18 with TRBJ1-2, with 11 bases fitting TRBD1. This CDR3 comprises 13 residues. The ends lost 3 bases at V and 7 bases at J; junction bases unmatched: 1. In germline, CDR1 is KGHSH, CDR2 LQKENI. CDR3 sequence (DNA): TGTGCCAGCTCACCCGGGACAGGGGGTGGCTACACCTTC. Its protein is CASSPGTGGGYTF.

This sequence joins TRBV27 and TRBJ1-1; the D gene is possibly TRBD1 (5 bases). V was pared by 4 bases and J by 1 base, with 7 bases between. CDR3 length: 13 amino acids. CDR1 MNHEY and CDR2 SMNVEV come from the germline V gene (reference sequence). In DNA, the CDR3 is TGTGCCAGCAGTTCGGGGGAGAACACTGAAGCTTTCTTT. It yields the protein CASSSGENTEAFF.

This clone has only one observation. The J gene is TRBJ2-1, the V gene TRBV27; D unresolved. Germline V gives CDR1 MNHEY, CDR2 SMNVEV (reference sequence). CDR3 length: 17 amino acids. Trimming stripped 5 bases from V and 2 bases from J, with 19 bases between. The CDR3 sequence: CASSPSSGSYPYNEQFF. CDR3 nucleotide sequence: TGTGCCAGCAGTCCCTCTAGTGGGTCATACCCCTACAATGAGCAGTTCTTC.

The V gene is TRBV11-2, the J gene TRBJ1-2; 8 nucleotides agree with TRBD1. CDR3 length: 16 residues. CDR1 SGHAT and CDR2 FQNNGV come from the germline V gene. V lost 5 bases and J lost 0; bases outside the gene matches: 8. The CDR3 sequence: CASSLGGTGANYGYTF. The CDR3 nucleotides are TGTGCCAGCAGCCTCGGAGGGACAGGAGCTAACTATGGCTACACCTTC.

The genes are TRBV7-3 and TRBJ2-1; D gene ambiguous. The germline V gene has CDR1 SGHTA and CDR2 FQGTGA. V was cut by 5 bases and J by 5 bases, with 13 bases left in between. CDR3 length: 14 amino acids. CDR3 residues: CASSPGHVDNEQFF. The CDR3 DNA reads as TGTGCCAGCAGCCCTGGTCACGTAGACAATGAGCAGTTCTTC. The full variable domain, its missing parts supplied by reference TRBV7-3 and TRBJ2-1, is GAGVSQTPSNKVTEKGKYVELRCDPISGHTALYWYRQSLGQGPEFLIYFQGTGAADDSGLPNDRFFAVRPEGSVSTLKIQRTERGDSAVYLCASSPGHVDNEQFFGPGTRLTVL.

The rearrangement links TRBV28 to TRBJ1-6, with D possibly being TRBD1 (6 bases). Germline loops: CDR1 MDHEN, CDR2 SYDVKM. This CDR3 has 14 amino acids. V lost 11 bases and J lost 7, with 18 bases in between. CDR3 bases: TGTGCCCTCAGCATCAGGGGAGGGAATTCACCCCTCCACTTT. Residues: CALSIRGGNSPLHF.

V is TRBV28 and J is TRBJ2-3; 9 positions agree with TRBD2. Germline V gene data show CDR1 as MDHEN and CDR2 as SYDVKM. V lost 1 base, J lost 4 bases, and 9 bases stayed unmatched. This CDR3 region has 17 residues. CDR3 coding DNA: TGTGCCAGCAGTTTATTCCAGCGGGAGGATGGGGCAGATACGCAGTATTTT. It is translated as CASSLFQREDGADTQYF.

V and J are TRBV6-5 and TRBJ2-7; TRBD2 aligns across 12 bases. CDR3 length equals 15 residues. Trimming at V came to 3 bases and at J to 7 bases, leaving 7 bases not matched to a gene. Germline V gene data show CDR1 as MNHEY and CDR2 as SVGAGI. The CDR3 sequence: CASSYGLAGGREQYF. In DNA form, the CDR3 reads TGTGCCAGCAGTTATGGGCTAGCGGGAGGGAGAGAGCAGTACTTC.

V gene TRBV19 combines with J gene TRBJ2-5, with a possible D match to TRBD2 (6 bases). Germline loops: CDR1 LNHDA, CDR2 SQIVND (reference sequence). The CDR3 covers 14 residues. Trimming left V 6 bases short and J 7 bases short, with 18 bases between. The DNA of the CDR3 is TGTGCCAGTAGCCCGGCCCTCGGGCGGGGGACCCAGTACTTC. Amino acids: CASSPALGRGTQYF.

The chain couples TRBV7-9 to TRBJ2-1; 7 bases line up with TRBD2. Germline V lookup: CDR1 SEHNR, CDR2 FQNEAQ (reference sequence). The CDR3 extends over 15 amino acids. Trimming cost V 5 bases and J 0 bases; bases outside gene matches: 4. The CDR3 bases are TGTGCCAGCAGCCGGCGGGGGAACTCCTACAATGAGCAGTTCTTC. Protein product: CASSRRGNSYNEQFF.

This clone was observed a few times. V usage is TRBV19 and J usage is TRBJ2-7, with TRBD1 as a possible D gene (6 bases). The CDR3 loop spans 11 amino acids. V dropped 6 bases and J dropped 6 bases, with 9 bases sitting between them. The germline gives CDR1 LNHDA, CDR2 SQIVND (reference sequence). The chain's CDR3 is CASREGGEQYF. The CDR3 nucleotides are TGTGCCAGTAGGGAAGGGGGCGAGCAGTACTTC.